The text below deals with one TCR beta chain. This sample is drawn from a study of cytomegalovirus exposure and HLA in healthy donors. In the study overall: HLA-typed donors contributed some 85 million unique TCRs, which were held in an early data release.

Researchers ran the PCR with 60 Vbeta and 13 Jbeta primers. The data were produced by immunoSEQ multiplex PCR, yet TCRdb's version contains in-frame clones alone and is incomplete. The sample carries around 150,000 clones, around four fifths recorded once. The receptor was isolated from a man in his thirties or forties in good health. The sequencing input was PBMCs.

CDR3 DNA sequence: TGTGCTAGTGGTTTCTTCAGCTACGAGCAGTACTTC. Translated, it gives CASGFFSYEQYF. The chain carries TRBV12-5 and TRBJ2-7, with D unclear. The germline gives CDR1 LGHNT, CDR2 FRNRAP. V dropped 3 bases and J dropped 3 bases, with 6 bases sitting between them. The CDR3 runs to 12 residues. The whole variable domain, remainder taken from reference TRBV12-5 and TRBJ2-7, is DARVTQTPRHKVTEMGQEVTMRCQPILGHNTVFWYRQTMMQGLELLAYFRNRAPLDDSGMPKDRFSAEMPDATLATLKIQPSEPRDSAVYFCASGFFSYEQYFGPGTRLTVT.